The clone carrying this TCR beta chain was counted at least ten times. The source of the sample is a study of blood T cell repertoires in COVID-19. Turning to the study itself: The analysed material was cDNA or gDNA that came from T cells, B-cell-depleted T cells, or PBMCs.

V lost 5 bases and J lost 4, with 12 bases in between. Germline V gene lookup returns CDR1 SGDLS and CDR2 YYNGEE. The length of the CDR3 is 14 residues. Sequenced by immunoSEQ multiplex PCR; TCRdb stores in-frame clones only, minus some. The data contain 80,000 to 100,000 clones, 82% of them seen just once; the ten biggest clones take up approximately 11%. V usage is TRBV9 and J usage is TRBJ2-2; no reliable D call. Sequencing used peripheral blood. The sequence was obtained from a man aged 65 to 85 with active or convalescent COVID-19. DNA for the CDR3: TGTGCCAGCAGTCTTTACCGGTCCACCGGGGAGCTGTTTTTT. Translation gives CASSLYRSTGELFF.